This entry features one T cell receptor beta chain sequence. The record originates from a study of monozygotic twins with inflammatory bowel disease. TCRdb processed the 5' RACE reads again and assigns one entry to each CDR3 protein, with no DNA. The sample includes about 160,000 distinct CDR3 sequences. Sequencing used blood. The source is a human donor with ulcerative colitis or Crohn's disease, or a healthy co-twin of an affected twin (not recorded which).

The CDR3 region is CASSSGGQREYEQYF. V is TRBV5-1 and J is TRBJ2-7; lacking DNA, the TRBD1 call made by TCRdb goes unchecked. Germline CDR1 and CDR2: SGHRS and YFSETQ. The CDR3 sequence is 15 residues long. The full variable domain, in which reference TRBV5-1 and TRBJ2-7 provide the parts outside the CDR3, is KAGVTQTPRYLIKTRGQQVTLSCSPISGHRSVSWYQQTPGQGLQFLFEYFSETQRNKGNFPGRFSGRQFSNSRSEMNVSTLELGDSALYLCASSSGGQREYEQYFGPGTRLTVT.